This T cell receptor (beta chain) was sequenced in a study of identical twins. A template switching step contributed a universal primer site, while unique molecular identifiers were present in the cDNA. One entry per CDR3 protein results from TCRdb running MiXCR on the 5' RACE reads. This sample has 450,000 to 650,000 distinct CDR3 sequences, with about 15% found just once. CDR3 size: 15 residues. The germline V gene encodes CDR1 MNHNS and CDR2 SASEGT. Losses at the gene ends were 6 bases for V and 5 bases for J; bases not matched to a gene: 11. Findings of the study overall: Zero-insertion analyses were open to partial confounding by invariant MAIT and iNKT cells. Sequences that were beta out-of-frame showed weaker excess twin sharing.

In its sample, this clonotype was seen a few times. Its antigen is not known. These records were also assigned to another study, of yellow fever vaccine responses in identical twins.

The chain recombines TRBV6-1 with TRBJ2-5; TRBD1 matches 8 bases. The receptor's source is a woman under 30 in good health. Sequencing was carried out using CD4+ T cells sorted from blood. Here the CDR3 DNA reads TGTGCCAGCAGGACACCCGGGACAGGCGGGGAGACCCAGTACTTC. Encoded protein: CASRTPGTGGETQYF.